The source of this T cell receptor (beta chain) is a study of CD8+CD57+ T cells in acquired aplastic anemia. By flow cytometry, patients selected for sequencing had shown an expansion of CD8+CD57+ cells. The sample holds many counts of this clonotype. Genomic DNA constituted the template upon which TCR beta VDJ and CDR3 profiling was performed. TCRdb re-called the reads through MiXCR, storing one row per CDR3 protein. The data show roughly 180,000 distinct CDR3 sequences, less than 65% seen once. Sequenced material: sorted CD4+, CD8+, or CD8+CD57+ T cells (not recorded which) from PBMCs. This sequence was found in a human donor with aplastic anemia.

CDR3 DNA sequence: TGTGCCAGCAGTTGGGACAGGGAAATATCACCCCTCCACTTT. As protein: CASSWDREISPLHF. The V call is TRBV5-8, the J call TRBJ1-6, with 9 bases matching TRBD1. V lost 5 bases and J lost 10; bases outside the gene matches: 7. Germline lookup yields CDR1 SGHTS and CDR2 YDEGEE. The CDR3 extends over 14 amino acids.